Listed below are T cell receptor beta chains from one sample, sequenced in a study of T-cell memory formation after mild COVID-19. TCRdb ran MiXCR on the 5' RACE reads and lists one entry per CDR3 protein. The sample carries some 200,000 distinct CDR3 sequences, around 21% recorded once. Sequenced input: PBMCs or a T cell subset sorted from them (not recorded which). All receptors derive from an adult woman who had mild COVID-19 (a few samples of this study predate the infection). Cell type and time point are not known. CDR3s include the opening cysteine and the closing phenylalanine or tryptophan. The D gene is left open where the match is weak. Some rows mark clone size as missing; the rest say once, few, many or name a class of expanded clone.

few	TRBD2	TRBV6-2/TRBV6-3	TRBJ2-7	CASRRLAVTSYEQYF	TGTGCCAGCAGACGGCTAGCGGTTACCTCCTACGAGCAGTACTTC
NA	NA	TRBV4-1	TRBJ1-5	CASSEGGQPQHF	TGCGCCAGCAGCGAAGGAGGTCAGCCCCAGCATTTT
few	NA	TRBV6-5	TRBJ2-1	CAAKTYNEQFF	TGTGCCGCCAAGACCTACAATGAGCAGTTCTTC
NA	NA	TRBV7-9	TRBJ2-7	CASSPAIGSSYEQYF	TGTGCCAGCAGCCCCGCAATCGGGAGCTCCTACGAGCAGTACTTC
NA	NA	TRBV4-1	TRBJ1-1	CASSQLNTEAFF	TGCGCCAGCAGCCAACTCAACACTGAAGCTTTCTTT
NA	NA	TRBV6-5	TRBJ2-3	CASSHDPGGATDTQYF	TGTGCCAGCAGTCATGATCCAGGGGGGGCCACAGATACGCAGTATTTT
few	NA	TRBV7-6	TRBJ1-5	CASSLIDGGQPQHF	TGTGCCAGCAGCTTAATAGACGGGGGTCAGCCCCAGCATTTT
NA	TRBD2	TRBV12-3/TRBV12-4	TRBJ2-3	CASSLTPGLALDTQYF	TGTGCCAGCAGTTTGACACCGGGACTAGCGTTGGATACGCAGTATTTT
few	NA	TRBV7-8	TRBJ2-3	CASSLAVLTDTQYF	TGTGCCAGCAGCTTAGCGGTCCTCACAGATACGCAGTATTTT
NA	NA	TRBV5-1	TRBJ2-4	CASSEAGGDIQYF	TGCGCCAGCAGCGAGGCAGGGGGGGACATTCAGTACTTC
NA	NA	TRBV24-1	TRBJ1-2	CATVRPVGSYGYTF	TGTGCCACCGTCCGCCCCGTCGGTTCCTATGGCTACACCTTC
few	NA	TRBV12-3/TRBV12-4	TRBJ1-4	CASSTTLTNEKLFF	TGTGCCAGCAGTACGACACTAACTAATGAAAAACTGTTTTTT
NA	TRBD2	TRBV20-1	TRBJ2-5	CSARSLLANQETQYF	TGCAGTGCTAGATCCCTACTAGCGAACCAAGAGACCCAGTACTTC
NA	NA	TRBV7-6	TRBJ1-1	CASSLEGVEMNTEAFF	TGTGCCAGCAGCTTGGAGGGGGTAGAGATGAACACTGAAGCTTTCTTT
NA	TRBD1	TRBV6-1	TRBJ2-7	CASSKTGESYEQYF	TGTGCCAGCAGCAAGACAGGGGAGTCCTACGAGCAGTACTTC
once	NA	TRBV27	TRBJ2-1	CASSLVSGIYEQFF	TGTGCCAGCAGTTTGGTGTCTGGCATATATGAGCAGTTCTTC
NA	NA	TRBV28	TRBJ1-6	CASSLARADIYNSPLHF	TGTGCCAGCAGTCTTGCCCGGGCAGATATTTATAATTCACCCCTCCACTTT
few	NA	TRBV5-6	TRBJ1-5	CASSYGTDSNQPQHF	TGTGCCAGCAGCTACGGGACGGATAGCAATCAGCCCCAGCATTTT
NA	NA	TRBV4-1	TRBJ1-1	CASSHATGLTEAFF	TGCGCCAGCAGCCATGCTACAGGTCTCACTGAAGCTTTCTTT
NA	TRBD1	TRBV6-4	TRBJ2-1	CASSEWQGVSYNEQFF	TGTGCCAGCAGTGAATGGCAGGGGGTCTCCTACAATGAGCAGTTCTTC
NA	NA	TRBV7-9	TRBJ2-7	CASSYPPRGYEQYF	TGTGCCAGCAGTTACCCCCCCAGGGGTTACGAGCAGTACTTC
NA	TRBD1	TRBV5-5	TRBJ1-1	CASSLETGVEAFF	TGTGCCAGCAGCTTGGAAACAGGGGTTGAAGCTTTCTTT
NA	NA	TRBV2	TRBJ2-3	CASPGTQHTDTQYF	TGTGCCAGCCCGGGGACACAGCACACAGATACGCAGTATTTT
NA	NA	TRBV12-5	TRBJ2-1	CASGPGTGGGYNEQFF	TGTGCTAGTGGCCCTGGCACTGGGGGTGGATACAATGAGCAGTTCTTC
NA	TRBD2	TRBV20-1	TRBJ2-3	CSARALAGGRTDTQYF	TGCAGTGCTAGAGCTTTAGCGGGGGGGAGGACAGATACGCAGTATTTT
NA	TRBD2	TRBV6-4	TRBJ2-1	CASSALGTSGGPSYNEQFF	TGTGCCAGCAGTGCTCTGGGGACTAGCGGGGGACCTTCCTACAATGAGCAGTTCTTC
NA	TRBD1	TRBV19	TRBJ2-2	CASSIWTGRTGELFF	TGTGCCAGTAGTATTTGGACAGGGCGCACCGGGGAGCTGTTTTTT
once	TRBD1	TRBV29-1	TRBJ2-3	CSVRGDRVWADTQYF	TGCAGCGTACGGGGGGACAGGGTATGGGCAGATACGCAGTATTTT
few	TRBD2	TRBV27	TRBJ2-3	CASSLLPGGAQDTQYF	TGTGCCAGCAGTTTATTACCGGGGGGGGCCCAAGATACGCAGTATTTT
few	NA	TRBV23-1	TRBJ2-1	CASSLFVAPGGPWEQFF	TGCGCCAGCAGTCTTTTCGTAGCGCCAGGAGGGCCTTGGGAGCAGTTCTTC
few	NA	TRBV24-1	TRBJ1-1	CATSDGGFEAFF	TGTGCCACCAGTGATGGAGGCTTTGAAGCTTTCTTT
NA	NA	TRBV27	TRBJ1-4	CASSWTDTNEKLFF	TGTGCCAGCAGTTGGACGGATACTAATGAAAAACTGTTTTTT
NA	TRBD1	TRBV12-3/TRBV12-4	TRBJ2-3	CASTSGTGATDTQYF	TGTGCCAGCACTTCCGGGACAGGGGCCACAGATACGCAGTATTTT
large	TRBD1	TRBV7-2	TRBJ2-7	CASRSTGTDAYEQYF	TGTGCCAGCAGGTCTACCGGGACAGACGCCTACGAGCAGTACTTC
NA	NA	TRBV4-2	TRBJ2-5	CASSQVTGYQETQYF	TGTGCCAGCAGCCAAGTGACAGGTTACCAAGAGACCCAGTACTTC
many	NA	TRBV11-2	TRBJ2-1	CASSLDAQPVNEQFF	TGTGCCAGCAGCTTAGACGCTCAACCCGTTAATGAGCAGTTCTTC
NA	NA	TRBV7-2	TRBJ1-2	CASSRPDRGGYTF	TGTGCCAGCAGCAGACCGGACCGTGGTGGCTACACCTTC
few	NA	TRBV4-1	TRBJ1-6	CASSQKGGSYNSPLHF	TGCGCCAGCAGCCAGAAAGGGGGTTCCTATAATTCACCCCTCCACTTT
many	NA	TRBV12-3/TRBV12-4	TRBJ1-1	CASRPGQLNTEAFF	TGTGCCAGCAGACCAGGACAGCTGAACACTGAAGCTTTCTTT
few	TRBD2	TRBV12-3/TRBV12-4	TRBJ2-3	CASRGLVATDTQYF	TGTGCCAGCAGGGGACTAGTGGCAACAGATACGCAGTATTTT
NA	NA	TRBV24-1	TRBJ1-2	CATSDPPKGVPGYTF	TGTGCCACCAGTGATCCCCCGAAGGGGGTACCTGGCTACACCTTC
few	TRBD2	TRBV30	TRBJ2-7	CAWAGLADSYEQYF	TGTGCCTGGGCGGGACTAGCGGACTCCTACGAGCAGTACTTC
few	NA	TRBV20-1	TRBJ2-7	CSASKDPGSGEQYF	TGCAGTGCTAGTAAGGACCCTGGGTCGGGGGAGCAGTACTTC
NA	NA	TRBV9	TRBJ2-1	CASSGGKYNEQFF	TGTGCCAGCAGCGGCGGGAAGTACAATGAGCAGTTCTTC
NA	NA	TRBV6-2/TRBV6-3	TRBJ2-5	CASSYSIYETQYF	TGTGCCAGCAGTTACTCGATATACGAGACCCAGTACTTC
NA	TRBD1	TRBV4-1	TRBJ2-7	CASSQGSGGYEQYF	TGCGCCAGCAGCCAAGGTTCAGGGGGCTACGAGCAGTACTTC
NA	NA	TRBV30	TRBJ1-4	CAWSVMDIEKLFF	TGTGCCTGGAGTGTTATGGACATTGAAAAACTGTTTTTT
NA	NA	TRBV24-1	TRBJ2-7	CATSDSGRSYEQYF	TGTGCCACCAGTGATTCGGGGAGGTCCTACGAGCAGTACTTC
NA	NA	TRBV14	TRBJ1-1	CASSPGNRDTRFSDTEAFF	TGTGCCAGCAGCCCTGGCAACCGGGACACCCGCTTTAGCGACACTGAAGCTTTCTTT
few	NA	TRBV3-1	TRBJ2-5	CASSQGSRGGQETQYF	TGTGCCAGCAGCCAAGGAAGTAGGGGCGGCCAAGAGACCCAGTACTTC
few	NA	TRBV27	TRBJ2-7	CASRTAGSTYEQYF	TGTGCCAGTCGTACGGCGGGGTCAACCTACGAGCAGTACTTC
many	NA	TRBV4-2	TRBJ2-7	CASSQDFGSGPYEQYF	TGTGCCAGCAGCCAAGATTTTGGTTCAGGCCCCTACGAGCAGTACTTC
NA	NA	TRBV2	TRBJ2-7	CASTKADEQYF	TGTGCCAGCACGAAGGCAGACGAGCAGTACTTC
NA	NA	TRBV6-2/TRBV6-3	TRBJ2-3	CASSYQGRLFSTDTQYF	TGTGCCAGCAGTTACCAGGGCCGCCTATTTAGCACAGATACGCAGTATTTT